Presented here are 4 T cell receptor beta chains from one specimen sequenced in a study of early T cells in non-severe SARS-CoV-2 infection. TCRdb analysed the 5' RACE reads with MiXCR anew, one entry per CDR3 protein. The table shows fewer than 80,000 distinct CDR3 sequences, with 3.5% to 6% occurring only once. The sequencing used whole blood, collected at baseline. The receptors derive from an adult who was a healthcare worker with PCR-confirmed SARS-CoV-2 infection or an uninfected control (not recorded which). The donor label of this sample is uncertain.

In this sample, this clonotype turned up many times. CDR3 sequence: CASSKGTQGQPQHF. The CDR3 bases are TGTGCCAGTAGTAAAGGGACTCAGGGTCAGCCCCAGCATTTT. The chain recombines TRBV19 with TRBJ1-5; a weak D match, TRBD1 (5 bases). This CDR3 comprises 14 residues. Trimming took 4 bases from V and 6 from J, leaving 13 bases between them. Germline CDR1 is LNHDA and CDR2 is SQIVND (reference sequence).

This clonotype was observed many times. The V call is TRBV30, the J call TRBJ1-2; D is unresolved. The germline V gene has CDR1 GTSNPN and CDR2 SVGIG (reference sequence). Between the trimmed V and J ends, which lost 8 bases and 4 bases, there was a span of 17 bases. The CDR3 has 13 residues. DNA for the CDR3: TGTGCCCATAAGGTTGGGGTATCCTATGGCTACACCTTC. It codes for CAHKVGVSYGYTF. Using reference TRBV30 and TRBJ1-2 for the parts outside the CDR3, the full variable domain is SQTIHQWPATLVQPVGSPLSLECTVEGTSNPNLYWYRQAAGRGLQLLFYSVGIGQISSEVPQNLSASRPQDRQFILSSKKLLLSDSGFYLCAHKVGVSYGYTFGSGTRLTVV.

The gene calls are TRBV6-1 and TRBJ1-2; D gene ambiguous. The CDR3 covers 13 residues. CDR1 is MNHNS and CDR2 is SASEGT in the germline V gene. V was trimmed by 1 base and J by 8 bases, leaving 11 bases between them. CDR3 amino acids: CASSEGTTGGYTF. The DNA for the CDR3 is TGTGCCAGCAGTGAAGGGACCACTGGAGGCTACACCTTC.

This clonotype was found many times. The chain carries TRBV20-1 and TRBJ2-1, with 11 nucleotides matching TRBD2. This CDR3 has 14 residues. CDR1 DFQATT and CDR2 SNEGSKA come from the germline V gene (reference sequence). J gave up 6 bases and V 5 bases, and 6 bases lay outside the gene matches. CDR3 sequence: CSAPVAGGRNEQFF. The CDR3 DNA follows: TGCAGTGCTCCGGTAGCGGGGGGGCGCAATGAGCAGTTCTTC.